The present T cell receptor (beta chain) was sequenced within a study of shared clonotypes between healthy human individuals. Some clones are missing from TCRdb's copy, which holds only in-frame ones; the method was immunoSEQ multiplex PCR. This table has approximately 440,000 clones, roughly four fifths appearing once. Each of the donors was a healthy adult who was HIV-negative and had not had a recent acute infection or vaccination. With 6 bases clipped from V and 2 bases from J, the junction kept 4 bases outside the gene matches. CDR1 and CDR2 from the germline V gene are MDHEN and SYDVKM. The CDR3 sequence is 14 residues long.

V gene TRBV28 combines with J gene TRBJ2-1; 7 bases fit TRBD2. This clonotype originated in a woman in her thirties or forties in good health. Some clones in this sample may be carry-over from other donors' samples. Sequenced input: PBMCs. The CDR3 is CASSSGAAYNEQFF. The CDR3, as DNA: TGTGCCAGCAGCAGCGGGGCCGCCTACAATGAGCAGTTCTTC.